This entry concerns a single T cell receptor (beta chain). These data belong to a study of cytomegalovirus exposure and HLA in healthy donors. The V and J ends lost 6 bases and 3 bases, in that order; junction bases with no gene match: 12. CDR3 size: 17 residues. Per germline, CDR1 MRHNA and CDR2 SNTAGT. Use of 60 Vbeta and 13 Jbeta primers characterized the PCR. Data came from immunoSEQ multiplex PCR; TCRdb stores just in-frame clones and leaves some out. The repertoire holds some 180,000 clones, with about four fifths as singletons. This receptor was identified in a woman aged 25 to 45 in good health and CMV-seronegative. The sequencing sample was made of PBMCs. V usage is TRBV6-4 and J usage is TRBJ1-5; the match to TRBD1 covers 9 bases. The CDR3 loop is CASSPYEQGAINQPQHF. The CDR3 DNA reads TGTGCCAGCAGCCCGTACGAACAGGGGGCTATCAATCAGCCCCAGCATTTT.